This TCR beta chain emerged from a study of shared clonotypes between healthy human individuals. The protocol was immunoSEQ multiplex PCR, while the TCRdb copy is restricted to in-frame clones and leaves out a portion. The data hold roughly 2.1 million clones, with about 93% observed a single time. The naive CD8 subset, CD45RO-negative cells positively selected for CCR7, excluded terminally differentiated effector memory CD45RA+ cells. The CDR3 spans 13 residues. V dropped 4 bases and J dropped 6; count of bases not matched to a gene: 7. Germline loops: CDR1 SGHDT, CDR2 YYEEEE. A note on this clone: Its antigen is unidentified.

Study-wide results and limits: An effect of sequencing depth on clonotype sharing among donors was expected. Generally, naive subsets (rather than memory subsets) showed larger estimated richness.

Sample: naive CD8+ T cells from PBMCs. This TCR derives from a man between 18 and 29 years old in good health. Some clones in this sample may be carry-over from other donors' samples. The chain carries TRBV5-6 and TRBJ2-7, with 7 bases identical to TRBD1. This CDR3 reads CASSQTGPSEQYF. The CDR3 DNA follows: TGTGCCAGCAGCCAGACAGGGCCTAGCGAGCAGTACTTC.